This entry describes one T cell receptor (beta chain). Antigen unknown. The CDR3 covers 14 residues. Unmatched junction bases numbered 4, after V lost 6 bases and J lost 7 bases. In germline, CDR1 is LNHDA, CDR2 SQIVND (reference sequence). The source of the sample is a study of CD8+ T cells in alopecia areata. Study overall: The investigators scored severity in treated patients by the percentage of affected scalp area.

Following RNA extraction, reverse transcription yielded cDNA that acted as the sequencing template. Using immunoSEQ multiplex PCR, the repertoire was profiled, and TCRdb retains in-frame clones only, with some absent. The repertoire holds roughly 190,000 clones, with 60% as singletons. Treatment of the sample: oral pan-JAK inhibitor, 5-10 mg twice daily. It was from alopecia areata patients that lesional scalp punch biopsies and peripheral blood were collected. Study-level findings and limits: Any link of baseline CD8+ expansion to response, resting on one nonresponder, remains uncertain. In blood and scalp, many expanded lesional clones persisted during tofacitinib.

The starting material was CD4+ T cells sorted from blood, obtained at week 24, from a patient treated with tofacitinib. The TCR sequence derives from a human donor with alopecia areata. This rearrangement joins TRBV19 to TRBJ1-6; 9 bases align to TRBD1. This CDR3 is CASRDRGRNSPLHF. The DNA for the CDR3 is TGTGCCAGTAGAGACAGGGGGAGGAATTCACCCCTCCACTTT.